This T cell receptor (beta chain) emerged from a study of blood T cell repertoires in COVID-19. Overall study context: Samples representing acute and convalescent COVID-19 were sourced from the United States, Italy and Spain.

CDR1 and CDR2 from the germline V gene are SEHNR and FQNEAQ (reference sequence). Trimming shortened V by 4 bases and J by 4 bases, and 14 bases separated the two germline ends. This CDR3 region has 15 residues. Original processing notes: Reference gene primers were amplified, and this amplification served to estimate nucleated cell counts. TCRdb's table, derived via immunoSEQ multiplex PCR, lists solely in-frame clones and lacks some. That table supplies the V and J calls and clone size; D and trimming were determined from the DNA. The repertoire holds a few hundred thousand clones, with about 90% as singletons.

The sample taken for sequencing was peripheral blood. This chain joins TRBV7-9 and TRBJ2-1; maybe TRBD2 (6 bases). The receptor comes from a man between 18 and 35 years old who had recovered from COVID-19. In DNA, the CDR3 is TGTGCCAGCAGCTCGGGCGGGGCCAGGTACAATGAGCAGTTCTTC. It specifies CASSSGGARYNEQFF.